This is a list of T cell receptor beta chains from one sample in a study of identical twins. From the 5' RACE reads, TCRdb called clonotypes with MiXCR, one entry per CDR3 protein. The sample shows 270,000 or so distinct CDR3 sequences, around 8.3% of them seen only once. The sample was also linked to a second study, of yellow fever vaccine responses in identical twins.

The specimen was CD8+ T cells sorted from blood. These receptors came from a woman aged 18-30 years in good health. CDR3s include the opening cysteine and the closing phenylalanine or tryptophan. Fields, in order: J gene, D gene, V gene, clone size, CDR3 DNA, CDR3 protein. A D gene is named only where the DNA matches it firmly. Part of the rows lack a size; the others show once, few, many or a class for expanded clones.

TRBJ2-3	TRBD2	TRBV5-1	NA	TGCGCCAGTGGACTAGCGGGGAACACAGATACGCAGTATTTT	CASGLAGNTDTQYF
TRBJ2-7	TRBD2	TRBV20-1	few	TGCAGTGCTAGGCTAGCGGGAGAGATCAACGAGCAGTACTTC	CSARLAGEINEQYF
TRBJ1-2	NA	TRBV7-9	NA	TGTGCCAGCAGCTTAGGGGCAGAGGAGAAAACCTTC	CASSLGAEEKTF
TRBJ2-1	TRBD2	TRBV12-3/TRBV12-4	many	TGTGCCAGCAGTCCTGGGAGGGATGAGCAGTTCTTC	CASSPGRDEQFF
TRBJ2-1	TRBD2	TRBV5-4	NA	TGTGCCAGCAGCTTGGCGGGCGGGAGGGGTTTATACAATGAGCAGTTCTTC	CASSLAGGRGLYNEQFF
TRBJ2-4	NA	TRBV7-9	many	TGTGCCAGCAGCTTGGACAGTCGAGCCAAAAACATTCAGTACTTC	CASSLDSRAKNIQYF
TRBJ2-7	TRBD1	TRBV27	few	TGTGCCAGCAGTTCCACAGGGGTATGGGACGAGCAGTACTTC	CASSSTGVWDEQYF
TRBJ2-3	TRBD2	TRBV20-1	few	TGCAGTGCTAGGGGTGGACTAGCGGGACTCACAGATACGCAGTATTTT	CSARGGLAGLTDTQYF
TRBJ2-7	NA	TRBV28	NA	TGTGCCAGCAGTTTCCGAGACTACGAGCAGTACTTC	CASSFRDYEQYF
TRBJ1-1	NA	TRBV28	many	TGTGCCAGCACCCCAGGATTTAACACTGAAGCTTTCTTT	CASTPGFNTEAFF
TRBJ2-2	TRBD2	TRBV27	many	TGTGCCAGCAGGACCGGGACTAGCACCGGGGAGCTGTTTTTT	CASRTGTSTGELFF
TRBJ2-3	NA	TRBV11-2	many	TGTGCCAGCAGTTCCATTTTAGCGGATACGCAGTATTTT	CASSSILADTQYF
TRBJ2-7	TRBD1	TRBV28	many	TGTGCCAGCAGTGACACAGGGGACCCCGAGCAGTACTTC	CASSDTGDPEQYF
TRBJ2-6	NA	TRBV7-9	few	TGTGCCAGCAGCTTACAAAACAGGGCTGGGGCCAACGTCCTGACTTTC	CASSLQNRAGANVLTF
TRBJ1-1	TRBD1	TRBV12-3/TRBV12-4	many	TGTGCCAGCAGTTTGGGCCAGGGGGCCATGTCCGCTGAAGCTTTCTTT	CASSLGQGAMSAEAFF
TRBJ2-7	TRBD2	TRBV29-1	few	TGCAGCATGCTTAGCGGGGTCAGCTACGAGCAGTACTTC	CSMLSGVSYEQYF
TRBJ2-1	NA	TRBV7-9	NA	TGTGCCAGCAGCTTTACTCAGCTGAGCTCCTACAATGAGCAGTTCTTC	CASSFTQLSSYNEQFF
TRBJ2-4	NA	TRBV12-3/TRBV12-4	NA	TGTGCCAGCACCGACAAGGGGGTCAGGGAAAACATTCAGTACTTC	CASTDKGVRENIQYF
TRBJ2-1	NA	TRBV4-1	NA	TGCGCCAGCAGCCAAGAGGATGGATGGGAGCAGTTCTTC	CASSQEDGWEQFF
TRBJ1-1	NA	TRBV9	NA	TGTGCCAGCAGCATTGGACGGGTGAACACTGAAGCTTTCTTT	CASSIGRVNTEAFF
TRBJ2-7	NA	TRBV29-1	many	TGCAGCGTTGAGGGGGTCGGAATCTACGAGCAGTACTTC	CSVEGVGIYEQYF
TRBJ2-7	TRBD2	TRBV4-3	many	TGCGCCAGCAGCCAAGTCGCGGGAGGCTACGAGCAGTACTTC	CASSQVAGGYEQYF
TRBJ2-3	NA	TRBV4-2	few	TGTGCCAGCAGCCAAGGGCGTCTGCAGCTCTCCTCAGATACGCAGTATTTT	CASSQGRLQLSSDTQYF
TRBJ2-7	TRBD2	TRBV29-1	many	TGCAGCGTTCGAGGGAGGCTAGCGGACCTCTCCTACGAGCAGTACTTC	CSVRGRLADLSYEQYF
TRBJ2-1	TRBD2	TRBV7-9	many	TGTGCCAGCAGCCCCCAGCGGGAGGTCTCCTACAATGAGCAGTTCTTC	CASSPQREVSYNEQFF